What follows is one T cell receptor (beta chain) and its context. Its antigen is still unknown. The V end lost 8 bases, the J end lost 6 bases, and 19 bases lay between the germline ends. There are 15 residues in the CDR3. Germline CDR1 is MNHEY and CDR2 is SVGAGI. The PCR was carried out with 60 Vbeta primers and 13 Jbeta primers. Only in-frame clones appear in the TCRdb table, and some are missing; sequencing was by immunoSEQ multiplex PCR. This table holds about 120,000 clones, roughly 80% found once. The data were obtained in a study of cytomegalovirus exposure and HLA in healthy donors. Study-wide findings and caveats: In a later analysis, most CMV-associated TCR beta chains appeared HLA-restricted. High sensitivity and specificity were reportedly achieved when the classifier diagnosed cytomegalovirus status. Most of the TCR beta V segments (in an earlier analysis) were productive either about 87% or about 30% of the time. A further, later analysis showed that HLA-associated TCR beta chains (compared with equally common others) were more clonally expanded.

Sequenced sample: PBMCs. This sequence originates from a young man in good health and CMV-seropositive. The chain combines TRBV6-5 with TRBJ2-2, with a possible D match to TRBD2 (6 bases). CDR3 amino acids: CASGRTGTPPGELFF. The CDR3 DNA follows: TGTGCCAGCGGACGAACCGGGACTCCTCCCGGGGAGCTGTTTTTT.